Presented here are 26 T cell receptor beta chains from one specimen sequenced in a study of T cells in Graves' hyperthyroidism and ophthalmopathy. Amplified TCR beta CDR3 regions came from RNA transcripts. First-round RT-PCR with HTBI primers amplified the TCR CDR3 region. TCRdb analysed the multiplex PCR reads with MiXCR anew, one entry per CDR3 protein. This sample has 500,000 or so distinct CDR3 sequences; more than 15% occur once, and the top ten carry approximately 18%. The sequenced sample was blood. These receptors all come from a woman younger than 35 with Graves' ophthalmopathy.

This clonotype was observed at least ten times. This rearrangement joins TRBV30 to TRBJ2-3, with D possibly matching TRBD2 (6 bases). The CDR3 consists of 13 residues. Germline lookup yields CDR1 GTSNPN and CDR2 SVGIG (reference sequence). Deletions cut 0 bases from V and 6 bases from J, with 10 bases between. The CDR3 DNA reads as TGTGCCTGGAGTGTACGGAGGGACGATACGCAGTATTTT. It is translated as CAWSVRRDDTQYF.

Details on this clonotype: One junction end disagrees with the germline gene, perhaps due to a read error. This sequence joins TRBV10-3 and TRBJ2-3; D possibly corresponds to TRBD1 (6 bases). Germline CDR1 reads ENHRY; CDR2 reads SYGVKD. This CDR3 contains 15 residues. The CDR3 DNA is TGTGCCAGCAGTGACAGGCCGGGCTACACAGATACGCAGTATTTT. This codes for CASSDRPGYTDTQYF.

CDR3 sequence: CASSPSSGLYNEQFF. Here the CDR3 DNA reads TGTGCCAGCAGCCCCTCTAGCGGCCTCTACAATGAGCAGTTCTTC. The chain combines TRBV9 with TRBJ2-1, with 7 bases that match TRBD2. After removal of 4 bases from V and 3 bases from J, the junction contained 7 bases not matched to a gene. CDR1 is SGDLS, CDR2 YYNGEE, per germline. The CDR3 has 15 residues.

This clonotype was counted at least ten times. The gene calls are TRBV7-2 and TRBJ1-1; no clear D. Trimming took 1 base from V and 1 from J, leaving 7 bases between them. The germline gives CDR1 SGHTA, CDR2 FQGNSA. The CDR3 runs 14 residues. The CDR3 sequence is CASSLDGQNTEAFF. For the CDR3, the DNA is TGTGCCAGCAGCTTAGATGGCCAGAACACTGAAGCTTTCTTT.

The chain joins TRBV11-3 to TRBJ2-2; 14 bases line up with TRBD2. V lost 4 bases and J lost 7; bases outside the gene matches: 5. CDR3 size: 16 residues. Looked up from germline, CDR1 is SGHNT and CDR2 is YENEEA. The CDR3 sequence: CASSSGLAGVVGELFF. The CDR3 coding sequence is TGTGCCAGCAGCTCGGGACTAGCGGGAGTGGTCGGGGAGCTGTTTTTT.

This clonotype was detected only a few times. This chain uses TRBV4-2 with TRBJ1-1; no definite D call. The CDR3 extends over 14 amino acids. CDR1 and CDR2 from the germline V gene are LGHNA and YNFKEQ. V gave up 2 bases and J gave up 2 bases, with 9 bases separating them. CDR3 amino acids: CASSQLPGNTEAFF. In nucleotides, the CDR3 is TGTGCCAGCAGCCAACTCCCAGGTAACACTGAAGCTTTCTTT.

The CDR3 protein is CASSGRDSYNEQFF. CDR3 DNA sequence: TGTGCCAGCAGTGGCAGGGACTCCTACAATGAGCAGTTCTTC. The rearrangement joins TRBV6-1 to TRBJ2-1; maybe TRBD1 (5 bases). The germline V gene has CDR1 MNHNS and CDR2 SASEGT. This CDR3 spans 14 amino acids. The V end lost 4 bases, the J end lost 0 bases, and 7 bases lay between the germline ends.

This rearrangement joins TRBV6-1 to TRBJ1-1, with D perhaps matching TRBD1 (5 bases). V lost 6 bases to trimming and J lost 6 bases, with 11 bases between them. The germline CDR1 and CDR2 sequences are MNHNS and SASEGT. The CDR3 is 12 amino acids. The CDR3 sequence is CASSRTWAEAFF. In nucleotides, the CDR3 is TGTGCCAGCAGCCGGACATGGGCTGAAGCTTTCTTT.

This clonotype was detected a few times. The chain has TRBV7-9 and TRBJ1-4, with 10 bases identical to TRBD1. V trimming: 5 bases; J trimming: 7 bases; junction bases outside the gene matches: 10. CDR1 SEHNR and CDR2 FQNEAQ come from the germline V gene (reference sequence). This CDR3 comprises 16 residues. The CDR3 is CASSILTGGFGEKLFF. In DNA form, the CDR3 reads TGTGCCAGCAGCATATTGACAGGGGGCTTTGGTGAAAAACTGTTTTTT.

Regarding this clonotype: A clone one base away is much larger, so this may be a read error. The chain joins TRBV6-1 to TRBJ1-5, with unresolved D. This CDR3 has 16 amino acids. Germline V gives CDR1 MNHNS, CDR2 SASEGT. CDR3 nucleotide sequence: TGTGCCGGCAGTGAAGGATTACAGAGACACAATCAGCCCCAGCATTTT. Amino acids: CAGSEGLQRHNQPQHF.

This clonotype turned up a few times. V usage is TRBV30 and J usage is TRBJ2-6; D gene unclear. The CDR3 loop spans 17 amino acids. Germline loops: CDR1 GTSNPN, CDR2 SVGIG (reference sequence). V gave up 3 bases and J gave up 0 bases, with 15 bases separating them. The CDR3 sequence is CAWSGRYSSSGANVLTF. In DNA form, the CDR3 reads TGTGCCTGGAGCGGCAGGTACTCATCCTCTGGGGCCAACGTCCTGACTTTC.

The J gene is TRBJ2-5, the V gene TRBV6-1, with 7 nucleotides matching TRBD1. The CDR3 sequence is 14 residues long. Germline V gene lookup returns CDR1 MNHNS and CDR2 SASEGT. The trim removed 5 bases at V and 4 bases at J, leaving 7 bases unmatched. The CDR3 nucleotides read TGTGCCAGCAGTCCGACAGGGAGTGGAGAGACCCAGTACTTC. Protein: CASSPTGSGETQYF.

This clonotype was seen repeatedly, ten times or more. The gene calls are TRBV28 and TRBJ2-7, with D perhaps being TRBD1 or TRBD2 (5 bases each). The germline V gene has CDR1 MDHEN and CDR2 SYDVKM. The CDR3 length is 15 residues. V lost 5 bases, J lost 2 bases, and 16 bases lay in between. The chain's CDR3 is CASSPPGRPTYEQYF. CDR3 nucleotide sequence: TGTGCCAGCAGTCCTCCGGGACGTCCAACCTACGAGCAGTACTTC.

This clonotype was recorded many times. V and J are TRBV2 and TRBJ2-3; 10 bases line up with TRBD2. This CDR3 comprises 14 residues. CDR1 is SNHLY, CDR2 FYNNEI, per germline. V lost 9 bases and J lost 0; bases outside the gene matches: 3. The DNA of the CDR3 is TGTGCCAGGGGAGCGGGAGGGAGCACAGATACGCAGTATTTT. As protein: CARGAGGSTDTQYF.

This clonotype was counted only a few times. The rearrangement links TRBV29-1 to TRBJ2-4; TRBD1 matches 7 bases. The germline V gene encodes CDR1 SQVTM and CDR2 ANQGSEA. The CDR3 length is 14 residues. The V segment lost 2 bases and the J segment 5 bases; nucleotides outside the gene matches: 6. The CDR3 region is CSVEPTGYENIQYF. CDR3 in DNA: TGCAGCGTTGAACCGACAGGGTATGAAAACATTCAGTACTTC.

This clonotype showed up just a few times. The chain joins TRBV5-1 to TRBJ1-2; 7 nucleotides match TRBD1. With 4 bases clipped from V and 2 bases from J, the junction kept 11 bases outside the gene matches. The CDR3 is 16 amino acids. Looked up from germline, CDR1 is SGHRS and CDR2 is YFSETQ. The CDR3 spells CASSPRGQGINYGYTF. The CDR3 coding sequence is TGCGCCAGCAGCCCGAGGGGGCAGGGGATCAACTATGGCTACACCTTC.

This chain links TRBV7-9 with TRBJ2-4; the D gene is possibly TRBD2 (6 bases). V lost 0 bases to trimming and J lost 4 bases, with 10 bases between them. The CDR3 totals 15 residues. Per the germline V gene, CDR1 is SEHNR and CDR2 is FQNEAQ (reference sequence). The CDR3: CASSLASGLKNIQYF. The CDR3 DNA sequence: TGTGCCAGCAGCTTAGCGAGCGGGCTTAAAAACATTCAGTACTTC.

This clonotype was picked up a small number of times. The chain employs TRBV5-6 and TRBJ2-5, with D possibly being TRBD1 (6 bases). This CDR3 has 14 residues. V lost 3 bases and J 4 bases, leaving 13 bases between the germline ends. CDR1 and CDR2 from the germline V gene are SGHDT and YYEEEE. The CDR3 DNA sequence: TGTGCCAGCAGCTGGAACAGGGTTGTAGAGACCCAGTACTTC. Translated, it gives CASSWNRVVETQYF.

In this sample, this clonotype turned up many times. The rearrangement uses TRBV11-2 and TRBJ1-2; D not certain. Per germline, CDR1 SGHAT and CDR2 FQNNGV. This CDR3 region has 14 residues. Trimming left V 0 bases short and J 2 bases short, with 7 bases between. The CDR3 loop reads CASSLEGSNYGYTF. CDR3 coding DNA: TGTGCCAGCAGCTTAGAGGGCAGCAACTATGGCTACACCTTC.

At least ten counts were recorded for this clonotype. The V and J genes are TRBV20-1 and TRBJ1-5; D is unclear. The CDR3 sequence is 18 residues long. Trimming took 1 base from V and 6 from J, leaving 25 bases between them. The germline V gene encodes CDR1 DFQATT and CDR2 SNEGSKA (reference sequence). CDR3 DNA: TGCAGTGCTAGAGGGGCAGGACTCGATCCTCGTTTTTCTCAGCCCCAGCATTTT. Translating it yields CSARGAGLDPRFSQPQHF.

As concerns this clonotype: At one boundary the junction diverges from the germline segment, which might be a read error. The V and J genes are TRBV20-1 and TRBJ1-2; possibly TRBD1 for D (6 bases). Germline-derived CDR1 and CDR2 are DFQATT and SNEGSKA (reference sequence). The CDR3 is 17 residues long. The CDR3 here is CSARGGGAMIINCGYTF. The CDR3 bases are TGCAGTGCTAGAGGGGGGGGGGCAATGATTATCAACTGTGGCTACACCTTC.

CDR3 nucleotide sequence: TGTGCCAGTAGTATAGGACTAGCGGGAGAAACCGGGGAGCTGTTTTTT. It codes for CASSIGLAGETGELFF. The V gene is TRBV19, the J gene TRBJ2-2; 12 positions match TRBD2. Germline CDR1 is LNHDA and CDR2 is SQIVND (reference sequence). CDR3 size: 16 residues. V shed 1 base and J 5 bases; nucleotides not matched to a gene: 2. The variable domain in full, completed from reference TRBV19 and TRBJ2-2, reads DGGITQSPKYLFRKEGQNVTLSCEQNLNHDAMYWYRQDPGQGLRLIYYSQIVNDFQKGDIAEGYSVSREKKESFPLTVTSAQKNPTAFYLCASSIGLAGETGELFFGEGSRLTVL.

The table lists this clonotype with many counts. The V call is TRBV2, the J call TRBJ1-1, with 8 bases aligning to TRBD1. This CDR3 region has 15 residues. Looked up from germline, CDR1 is SNHLY and CDR2 is FYNNEI. V trimming: 5 bases; J trimming: 5 bases; junction bases outside the gene matches: 10. CDR3 in DNA: TGTGCCAGCAGTAGGAGACAGGGGATGGGAACTGAAGCTTTCTTT. It specifies CASSRRQGMGTEAFF. Full variable domain (remainder filled in from reference TRBV2 and TRBJ1-1): EPEVTQTPSHQVTQMGQEVILRCVPISNHLYFYWYRQILGQKVEFLVSFYNNEISEKSEIFDDQFSVERPDGSNFTLKIRSTKLEDSAMYFCASSRRQGMGTEAFFGQGTRLTVV.

Ten or more counts support this clonotype. The V and J genes are TRBV10-3 and TRBJ1-2; a possible D gene is TRBD1 (6 bases). Germline loops: CDR1 ENHRY, CDR2 SYGVKD. V lost 3 bases, J lost 1 base, and 15 bases lay in between. The CDR3 is made up of 16 amino acids. CDR3 residues: CAISDQGTVLNYGYTF. CDR3 sequence (DNA): TGTGCCATCAGTGATCAGGGGACGGTCCTTAACTATGGCTACACCTTC.

This clonotype was seen at least ten times. The chain uses TRBV4-2 and TRBJ2-6; D is unclear. Germline V gene lookup returns CDR1 LGHNA and CDR2 YNFKEQ. The CDR3 contains 16 residues. V was shortened by 3 bases and J by 0 bases, with 9 bases between the two germline ends. The CDR3 region is CASSQAPGSGANVLTF. CDR3 sequence (DNA): TGTGCCAGCAGCCAGGCACCGGGCTCTGGGGCCAACGTCCTGACTTTC.

This clonotype was seen repeatedly, ten times or more. The rearrangement uses TRBV30 and TRBJ2-7, with 8 bases fitting TRBD2. Germline CDR1 reads GTSNPN; CDR2 reads SVGIG (reference sequence). The CDR3 is 16 amino acids. With 0 bases clipped from V and 6 bases from J, the junction kept 13 bases outside the gene matches. CDR3 loop: CAWSVPSFGGGREQYF. For the CDR3, the DNA is TGTGCCTGGAGTGTACCTTCTTTCGGGGGGGGTCGCGAGCAGTACTTC.